The entry that follows covers one TCR beta chain sequence. This entry comes from a study of blood T cell repertoires in COVID-19. Overall study context: The United States, Italy and Spain provided the acute and convalescent COVID-19 samples. T cells, B-cell-depleted T cells, or PBMCs supplied cDNA or gDNA.

This CDR3 is 12 amino acids long. CDR1 and CDR2 from the germline V gene are GTSNPN and SVGIG (reference sequence). V was pared by 7 bases and J by 7 bases, with 16 bases between. Original data processing: Estimation of nucleated cell counts was performed using reference gene primer amplification. Only in-frame clones appear in the TCRdb table, and some are missing; sequencing was by immunoSEQ multiplex PCR. That table gives V, J and clone size, and the DNA gave D and trimming. In the table there are 40,000 to 55,000 clones, approximately 84% of which are singletons. The sequence was obtained from a man aged 45-65 years with acute or convalescent COVID-19. Source material: peripheral blood. The chain uses TRBV30 and TRBJ1-2; D gene ambiguous. CDR3 coding DNA: TGTGCCTCGTCCCGAGGGAGAGGTGGCTACACCTTC. Residues: CASSRGRGGYTF. The whole variable domain, remainder taken from reference TRBV30 and TRBJ1-2, is SQTIHQWPATLVQPVGSPLSLECTVEGTSNPNLYWYRQAAGRGLQLLFYSVGIGQISSEVPQNLSASRPQDRQFILSSKKLLLSDSGFYLCASSRGRGGYTFGSGTRLTVV.